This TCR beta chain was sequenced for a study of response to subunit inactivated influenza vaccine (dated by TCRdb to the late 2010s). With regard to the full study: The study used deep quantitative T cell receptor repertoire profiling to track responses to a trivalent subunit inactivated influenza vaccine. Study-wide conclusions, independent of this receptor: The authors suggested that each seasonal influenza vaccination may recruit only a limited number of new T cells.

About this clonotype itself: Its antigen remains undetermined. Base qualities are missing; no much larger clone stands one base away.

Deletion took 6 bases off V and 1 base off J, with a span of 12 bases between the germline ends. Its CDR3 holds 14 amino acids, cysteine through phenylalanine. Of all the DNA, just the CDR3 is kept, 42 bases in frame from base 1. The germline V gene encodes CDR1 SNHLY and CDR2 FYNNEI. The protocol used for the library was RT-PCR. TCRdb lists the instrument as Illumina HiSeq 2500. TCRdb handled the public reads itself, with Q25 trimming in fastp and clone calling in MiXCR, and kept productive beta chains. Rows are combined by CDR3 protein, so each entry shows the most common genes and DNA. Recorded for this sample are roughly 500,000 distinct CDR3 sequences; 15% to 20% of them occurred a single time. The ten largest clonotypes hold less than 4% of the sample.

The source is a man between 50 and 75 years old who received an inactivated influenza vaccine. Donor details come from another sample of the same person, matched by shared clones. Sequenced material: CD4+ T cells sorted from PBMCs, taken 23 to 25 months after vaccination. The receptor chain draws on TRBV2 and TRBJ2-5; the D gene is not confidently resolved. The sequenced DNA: TGTGCCAGCAGCACCCTGATGGGCCAAGAGACCCAGTACTTC. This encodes CASSTLMGQETQYF.